The 27 T cell receptor beta chains below were found in one sample sequenced in a study of shared clonotypes between healthy human individuals. Clones were read by immunoSEQ multiplex PCR, and TCRdb kept only the in-frame ones, dropping some. The data show some 1,600,000 clones, approximately 98% seen once. Sequenced input: naive CD4+ T cells sorted from blood. Subset: CD45RA+ positively selected. Receptor source: a man younger than 45 in good health.

The chain couples TRBV19 to TRBJ2-7; 7 bases agree with TRBD2. Per germline, CDR1 LNHDA and CDR2 SQIVND (reference sequence). Trimming cost V 5 bases and J 1 base; bases outside gene matches: 8. The CDR3 is 15 residues long. The CDR3 reads CASSSQAGSSYEQYF. The CDR3 DNA is TGTGCCAGTAGTTCGCAAGCGGGATCGTCCTACGAGCAGTACTTC.

This clone is a singleton in its sample. This chain joins TRBV19 and TRBJ2-3; no clear D. There are 12 residues in the CDR3. V lost 3 bases to trimming and J lost 4 bases, with 5 bases between them. Germline V gives CDR1 LNHDA, CDR2 SQIVND (reference sequence). The chain's CDR3 is CASSIPADTQYF. The CDR3 DNA follows: TGTGCCAGTAGTATTCCGGCAGATACGCAGTATTTT.

V usage is TRBV20-1 and J usage is TRBJ2-3; TRBD2 aligns across 9 bases. The germline V gene encodes CDR1 DFQATT and CDR2 SNEGSKA (reference sequence). The junction had 2 bases not matched to a gene; V was cut back by 5 bases and J by 8 bases. The CDR3 is made up of 11 amino acids. The CDR3 region is CSAFSGSTQYF. CDR3 bases: TGCAGTGCTTTTAGCGGGAGTACGCAGTATTTT.

This chain connects TRBV19 to TRBJ1-3; D is unresolved. Germline CDR1 LNHDA, CDR2 SQIVND (reference sequence). The CDR3 is made up of 15 amino acids. Trimming removed 7 bases at V and 0 bases at J, with 13 bases between. The CDR3 DNA reads TGTGCCAGTAATCGGAACGTACTCTCTGGAAACACCATATATTTT. This codes for CASNRNVLSGNTIYF.

The gene calls are TRBV2 and TRBJ1-4; tentatively, D is TRBD1 (6 bases). Trimming took off 3 bases at V and 7 bases at J, with 15 bases between the two ends. The germline gives CDR1 SNHLY, CDR2 FYNNEI. The CDR3 consists of 15 residues. The CDR3 loop is CASSDGGASGEKLFF. The CDR3 DNA is TGTGCCAGCAGTGACGGGGGGGCATCTGGTGAAAAACTGTTTTTT.

This sequence joins TRBV5-1 and TRBJ1-2; no clear D. The CDR3 is 13 residues long. The germline V gene encodes CDR1 SGHRS and CDR2 YFSETQ. The V end was cut by 4 bases, the J end by 7 bases, with 14 bases between. CDR3 DNA: TGCGCCAGCAGCCTTGCGGAGGGCTCTGGCTACACCTTC. Translated, it gives CASSLAEGSGYTF.

The gene calls are TRBV27 and TRBJ2-4; the D is unclear. V was clipped by 2 bases and J by 3 bases, with 14 bases between them. Germline V gene lookup returns CDR1 MNHEY and CDR2 SMNVEV (reference sequence). The CDR3 length is 16 residues. CDR3 loop: CASSLLPPPDKNIQYF. CDR3 bases: TGTGCCAGCAGTTTACTCCCCCCGCCGGACAAAAACATTCAGTACTTC.

The V call is TRBV5-4, the J call TRBJ2-7; 7 nucleotides line up with TRBD2. V shed 4 bases, J shed 3 bases, and the junction held 13 bases outside the gene matches. Germline CDR1 and CDR2: SGHNT and YYREEE (reference sequence). There are 16 residues in the CDR3. CDR3 residues: CASSRIAGAPFYEQYF. DNA of the CDR3: TGTGCCAGCAGCCGCATCGCGGGAGCTCCCTTCTACGAGCAGTACTTC. The variable domain in full, with the rest retrieved from reference TRBV5-4 and TRBJ2-7, is ETGVTQSPTHLIKTRGQQVTLRCSSQSGHNTVSWYQQALGQGPQFIFQYYREEENGRGNFPPRFSGLQFPNYSSELNVNALELDDSALYLCASSRIAGAPFYEQYFGPGTRLTVT.

This clone appeared once. The chain combines TRBV27 with TRBJ2-5, with D maybe TRBD2 (6 bases). This CDR3 contains 13 residues. V lost 0 bases and J 7 bases, leaving 9 bases between the germline ends. Germline lookup yields CDR1 MNHEY and CDR2 SMNVEV (reference sequence). The CDR3 bases are TGTGCCAGCAGTTTATCGGGGGGTTGGACCCAGTACTTC. Its protein product is CASSLSGGWTQYF.

CDR3 amino acids: CASSLWSFREGDTQYF. The CDR3 nucleotides read TGTGCCAGCAGTTTATGGAGTTTCCGGGAGGGCGATACGCAGTATTTT. The V call is TRBV27, the J call TRBJ2-3; 8 bases fit TRBD2. The V gene end was trimmed by 1 base and the J gene end by 6 bases; junction bases not matched to a gene: 9. Germline lookup yields CDR1 MNHEY and CDR2 SMNVEV (reference sequence). There are 16 residues in the CDR3.

The rearrangement links TRBV19 to TRBJ2-1; no firm D call. Germline V gene lookup returns CDR1 LNHDA and CDR2 SQIVND (reference sequence). Trimming pared 7 bases from V and 0 bases from J, leaving 10 bases between. The CDR3 consists of 14 residues. CDR3 loop: CASNFGNSYNEQFF. DNA of the CDR3: TGTGCCAGTAATTTTGGTAACTCCTACAATGAGCAGTTCTTC.

This rearrangement joins TRBV27 to TRBJ2-3; 11 bases match TRBD2. V was pared by 0 bases and J by 5 bases, with 10 bases of the junction left unmatched. This CDR3 region has 18 residues. Per germline, CDR1 MNHEY and CDR2 SMNVEV (reference sequence). CDR3 DNA sequence: TGTGCCAGCAGTTTATCTACATTTGGTAGCGGGAGGGGAGATACGCAGTATTTT. It is translated as CASSLSTFGSGRGDTQYF.

V and J are TRBV6-5 and TRBJ2-3, with D possibly TRBD1 on 6 matching bases. Per the germline V gene, CDR1 is MNHEY and CDR2 is SVGAGI. V lost 2 bases and J lost 8, with 14 bases in between. This CDR3 comprises 14 residues. The CDR3 here is CASSYQPDSGTQYF. The CDR3 nucleotides read TGTGCCAGCAGTTACCAACCGGACAGCGGTACGCAGTATTTT.

This chain joins TRBV21-1 and TRBJ2-1. TRBV21-1 corresponds to a pseudogene. The CDR3 is 16 residues long. The CDR3 reads CASSNVSPILNNEQFF. The CDR3 region has the DNA TGTGCCAGCAGCAATGTGTCGCCCATCCTGAACAATGAGCAGTTCTTC.

The chain recombines TRBV19 with TRBJ1-1; TRBD1 aligns across 10 bases. The CDR3 contains 16 residues. Germline lookup yields CDR1 LNHDA and CDR2 SQIVND (reference sequence). V was pared by 6 bases and J by 4 bases, with 11 bases of the junction left unmatched. The chain's CDR3 is CASRAGTGAFGTEAFF. DNA of the CDR3: TGTGCCAGTAGGGCCGGGACAGGGGCCTTCGGCACTGAAGCTTTCTTT.

This clone was detected once. J is TRBJ2-7 and V is TRBV7-2; D is possibly TRBD2 (5 bases). The germline V and J ends were trimmed by 1 base and 7 bases, with 14 bases remaining between them. Germline V gene sequence: CDR1 SGHTA, CDR2 FQGNSA. The CDR3 covers 14 residues. The CDR3 DNA follows: TGTGCCAGCAGCTTAGAAACTAGTTTTGGAGAGCAGTACTTC. Translated: CASSLETSFGEQYF.

The CDR3 DNA sequence: TGCGCCAGCAGCCAAATGACAGGGTCTGGAAACACCATATATTTT. Residues: CASSQMTGSGNTIYF. The V and J genes are TRBV4-1 and TRBJ1-3; 7 bases are a match to TRBD1. The germline V gene has CDR1 MGHRA and CDR2 YSYEKL. Trimming took 2 bases from V and 1 from J; bases not matched to a gene: 2. The CDR3 has 15 amino acids.

This clone appeared once. The chain recombines TRBV5-1 with TRBJ2-3; D perhaps matches TRBD1 (5 bases). V shed 4 bases and J shed 1 base, with 10 bases lying between them. From germline, CDR1 is SGHRS and CDR2 YFSETQ. The CDR3 is 14 amino acids. The CDR3 spells CASSTQGGTDTQYF. The CDR3 DNA is TGCGCCAGCAGCACCCAGGGTGGCACAGATACGCAGTATTTT.

The count of this clone is one. This sample includes further DNA sequences coding for the same CDR3. This chain connects TRBV18 to TRBJ2-7; TRBD1 matches 8 bases. Germline loops: CDR1 KGHSH, CDR2 LQKENI. The ends lost 4 bases at V and 1 base at J; junction bases unmatched: 0. This CDR3 comprises 13 residues. The CDR3 nucleotides are TGTGCCAGCTCACGGGACAGGTCCTACGAGCAGTACTTC. The encoded protein is CASSRDRSYEQYF.

The J gene is TRBJ2-7, the V gene TRBV11-2; no reliable D call. The CDR3 sequence is 14 residues long. Germline V gene sequence: CDR1 SGHAT, CDR2 FQNNGV. V lost 2 bases, J lost 9 bases, and 17 bases lay in between. CDR3 residues: CASSLWLATVAQYF. CDR3 nucleotide sequence: TGTGCCAGCAGCTTATGGTTGGCAACGGTCGCGCAGTACTTC.

The CDR3: CASSTGQGSYEQYF. The CDR3 DNA is TGTGCCAGCAGCACGGGACAGGGATCCTACGAGCAGTACTTC. The J gene is TRBJ2-7, the V gene TRBV9, with 9 bases identical to TRBD1. Germline CDR1 is SGDLS and CDR2 is YYNGEE. The CDR3 is 14 amino acids. The J segment lost 1 base and the V segment lost 4 bases, leaving 3 bases of the junction unmatched.

V usage is TRBV30 and J usage is TRBJ2-7, with 8 bases lining up with TRBD1. J gave up 9 bases and V 0 bases, and 10 bases lay outside the gene matches. The CDR3 consists of 14 residues. Germline assignment: CDR1 GTSNPN and CDR2 SVGIG (reference sequence). The CDR3, as DNA: TGTGCCTGGAGTGTACAACAGGGGGTCGTGGGGCAGTACTTC. Protein sequence: CAWSVQQGVVGQYF.

The chain recombines TRBV11-3 with TRBJ2-3, with a weak D call TRBD1 (6 bases). The ends were cut back, 8 bases at V and 4 bases at J, with 16 bases in the middle. The CDR3 totals 14 residues. CDR1 and CDR2 (germline): SGHNT, YENEEA. The CDR3 protein is CASSINRGSDTQYF. The CDR3 region has the DNA TGTGCCAGCTCGATCAATAGGGGGTCAGATACGCAGTATTTT.

This chain joins TRBV5-1 and TRBJ2-5, with 8 nucleotides matching TRBD1. Germline trimming cut 0 bases from V and 6 bases from J; bases unmatched to any gene: 10. CDR1 and CDR2 from the germline V gene are SGHRS and YFSETQ. This CDR3 has 16 residues. CDR3 sequence (DNA): TGCGCCAGCAGCTTGGGGAAAGGACAGGGATGGCAGACCCAGTACTTC. It specifies CASSLGKGQGWQTQYF.

This clone appeared a single time. In DNA, the CDR3 is TGTGCCAGCAGTTTACAACAGGGTTTAGGGTCTGGGGCCAACGTCCTGACTTTC. Its protein is CASSLQQGLGSGANVLTF. The V gene is TRBV28, the J gene TRBJ2-6; the D gene is possibly TRBD1 (6 bases). V lost 2 bases, J lost 1 base, and 15 bases lay in between. The length of the CDR3 is 18 residues. The germline V gene encodes CDR1 MDHEN and CDR2 SYDVKM.

The chain is built from TRBV15 and TRBJ2-7; D gene uncertain. Germline lookup yields CDR1 LNHNV and CDR2 YYDKDF (reference sequence). This CDR3 is 19 amino acids long. The germline V and J ends were trimmed by 0 bases and 2 bases, with 23 bases remaining between them. DNA of the CDR3: TGTGCCACCAGCAGAGATCTCTGGGCTGGGATAGGGAAAGCCTACGAGCAGTACTTC. This sequence encodes CATSRDLWAGIGKAYEQYF.

V usage is TRBV11-2 and J usage is TRBJ1-1; D gene ambiguous. CDR1 is SGHAT and CDR2 is FQNNGV in the germline V gene. This CDR3 is built from 14 residues. V lost 3 bases to trimming and J lost 3 bases, with 11 bases between them. The CDR3 sequence is CASSFASLDTEAFF. The DNA of the CDR3 is TGTGCCAGCAGCTTTGCCAGTTTGGACACTGAAGCTTTCTTT.